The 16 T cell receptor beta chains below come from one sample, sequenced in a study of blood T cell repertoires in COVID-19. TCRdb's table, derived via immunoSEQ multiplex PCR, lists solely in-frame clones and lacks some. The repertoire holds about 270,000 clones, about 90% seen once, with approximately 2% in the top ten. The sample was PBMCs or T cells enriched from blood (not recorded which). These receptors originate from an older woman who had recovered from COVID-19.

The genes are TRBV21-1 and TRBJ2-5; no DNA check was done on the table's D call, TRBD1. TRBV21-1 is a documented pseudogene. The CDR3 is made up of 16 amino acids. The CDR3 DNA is TGTGCCAGCAGACAACCCGACAGGGGGCGGCAAGAGACCCAGTACTTC. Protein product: CASRQPDRGRQETQYF.

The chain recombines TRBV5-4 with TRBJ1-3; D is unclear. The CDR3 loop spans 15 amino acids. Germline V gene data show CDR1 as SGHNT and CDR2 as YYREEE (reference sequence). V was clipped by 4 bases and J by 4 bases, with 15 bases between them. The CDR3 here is CASSRFMGRGNTIYF. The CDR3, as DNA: TGTGCCAGCAGCCGATTTATGGGGAGGGGAAACACCATATATTTT.

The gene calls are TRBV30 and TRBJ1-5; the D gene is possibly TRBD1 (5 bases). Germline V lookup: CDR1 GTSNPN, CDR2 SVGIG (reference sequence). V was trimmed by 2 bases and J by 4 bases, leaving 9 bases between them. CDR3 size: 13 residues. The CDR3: CAWSPQGNQPQHF. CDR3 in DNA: TGTGCCTGGAGTCCCCAGGGAAATCAGCCCCAGCATTTT.

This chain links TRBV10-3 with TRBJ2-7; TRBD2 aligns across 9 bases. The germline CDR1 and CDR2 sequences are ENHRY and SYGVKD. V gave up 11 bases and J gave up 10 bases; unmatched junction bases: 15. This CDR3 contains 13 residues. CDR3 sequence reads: CAASGTSRNYQYF. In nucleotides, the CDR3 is TGTGCCGCCTCCGGGACTAGCAGGAACTATCAGTACTTC.

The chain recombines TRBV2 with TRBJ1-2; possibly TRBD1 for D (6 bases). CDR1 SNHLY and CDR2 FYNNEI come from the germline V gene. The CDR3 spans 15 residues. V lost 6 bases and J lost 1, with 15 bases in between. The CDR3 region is CASRGATGGNYGYTF. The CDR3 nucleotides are TGTGCCAGCAGGGGGGCAACGGGCGGTAACTATGGCTACACCTTC.

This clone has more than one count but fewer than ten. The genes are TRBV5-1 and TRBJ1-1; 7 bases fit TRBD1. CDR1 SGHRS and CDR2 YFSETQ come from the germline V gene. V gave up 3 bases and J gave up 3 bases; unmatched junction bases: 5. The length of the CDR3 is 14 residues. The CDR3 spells CASSSLQGDTEAFF. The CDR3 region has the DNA TGCGCCAGCAGCTCTCTTCAGGGGGACACTGAAGCTTTCTTT.

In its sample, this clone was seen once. The CDR3 region has the DNA TGCGCCAGCAGCTTGGATACAGGGAGACACACTGAAGCTTTCTTT. Translation: CASSLDTGRHTEAFF. The chain has TRBV5-1 and TRBJ1-1; TRBD1 might be the D (6 bases). Trimming cost V 0 bases and J 3 bases, with 12 bases left between them. This CDR3 has 15 amino acids. The germline V gene encodes CDR1 SGHRS and CDR2 YFSETQ.

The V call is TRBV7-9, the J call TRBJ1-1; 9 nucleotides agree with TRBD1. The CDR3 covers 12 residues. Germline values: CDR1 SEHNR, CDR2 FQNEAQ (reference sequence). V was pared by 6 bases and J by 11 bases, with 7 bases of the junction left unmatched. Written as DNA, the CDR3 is TGTGCCAGCAGTCAAGGACAGGGGTGGGCTTTCTTT. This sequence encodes CASSQGQGWAFF.

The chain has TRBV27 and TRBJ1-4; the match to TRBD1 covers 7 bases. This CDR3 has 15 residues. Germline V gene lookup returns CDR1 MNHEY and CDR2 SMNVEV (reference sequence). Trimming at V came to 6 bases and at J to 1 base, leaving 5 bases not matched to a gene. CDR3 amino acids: CASREGAETNEKLFF. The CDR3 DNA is TGTGCCAGCAGGGAGGGGGCTGAAACTAATGAAAAACTGTTTTTT.

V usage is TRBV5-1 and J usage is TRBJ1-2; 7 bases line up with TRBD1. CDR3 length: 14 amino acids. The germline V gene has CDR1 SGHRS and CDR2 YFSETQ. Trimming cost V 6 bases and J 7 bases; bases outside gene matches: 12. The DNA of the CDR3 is TGCGCCAGCAAGGATCAAAAGGGGGCAAGTGGCTACACCTTC. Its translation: CASKDQKGASGYTF. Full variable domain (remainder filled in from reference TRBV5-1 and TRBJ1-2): KAGVTQTPRYLIKTRGQQVTLSCSPISGHRSVSWYQQTPGQGLQFLFEYFSETQRNKGNFPGRFSGRQFSNSRSEMNVSTLELGDSALYLCASKDQKGASGYTFGSGTRLTVV.

CDR3 coding DNA: TGTGCCTGGAGTGTCGCAGGGCGCTACACCTTC. Amino acids: CAWSVAGRYTF. The rearrangement uses TRBV30 and TRBJ1-2; D perhaps matches TRBD1 (5 bases). The germline V gene has CDR1 GTSNPN and CDR2 SVGIG (reference sequence). The ends were cut back, 0 bases at V and 9 bases at J, with 8 bases in the middle. The length of the CDR3 is 11 residues.

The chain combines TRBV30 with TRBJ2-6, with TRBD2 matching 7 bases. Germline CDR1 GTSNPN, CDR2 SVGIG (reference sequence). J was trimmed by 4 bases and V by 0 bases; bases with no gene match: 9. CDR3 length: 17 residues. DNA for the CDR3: TGTGCCTGGAGTGTACTCTCGTCGGGGGGAGGGGCCAACGTCCTGACTTTC. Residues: CAWSVLSSGGGANVLTF. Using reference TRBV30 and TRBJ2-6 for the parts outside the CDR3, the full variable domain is SQTIHQWPATLVQPVGSPLSLECTVEGTSNPNLYWYRQAAGRGLQLLFYSVGIGQISSEVPQNLSASRPQDRQFILSSKKLLLSDSGFYLCAWSVLSSGGGANVLTFGAGSRLTVL.

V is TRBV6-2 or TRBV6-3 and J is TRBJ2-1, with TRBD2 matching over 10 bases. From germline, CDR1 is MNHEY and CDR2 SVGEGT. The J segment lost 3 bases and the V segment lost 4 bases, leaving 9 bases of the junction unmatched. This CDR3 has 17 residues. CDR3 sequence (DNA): TGTGCCAGCAGTTCCCCCGCTAGCGGGAGTCTCTACAATGAGCAGTTCTTC. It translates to CASSSPASGSLYNEQFF.

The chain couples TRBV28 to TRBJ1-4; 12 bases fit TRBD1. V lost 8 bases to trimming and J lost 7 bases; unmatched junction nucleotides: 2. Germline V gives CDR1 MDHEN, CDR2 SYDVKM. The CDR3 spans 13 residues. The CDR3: CASWDRGREKLFF. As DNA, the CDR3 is TGTGCCAGCTGGGACAGGGGGCGTGAAAAACTGTTTTTT.

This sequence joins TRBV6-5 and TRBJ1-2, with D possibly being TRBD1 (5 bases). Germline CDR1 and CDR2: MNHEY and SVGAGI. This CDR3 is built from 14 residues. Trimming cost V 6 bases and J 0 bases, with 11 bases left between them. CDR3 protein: CASSREGTNYGYTF. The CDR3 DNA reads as TGTGCCAGCAGCCGGGAGGGGACTAACTATGGCTACACCTTC.

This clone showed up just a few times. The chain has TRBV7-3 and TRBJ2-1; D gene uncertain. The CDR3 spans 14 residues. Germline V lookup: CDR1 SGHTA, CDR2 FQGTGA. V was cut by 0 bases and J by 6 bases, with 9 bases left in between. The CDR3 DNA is TGTGCCAGCAGCTTAACGGCCCAGATCAATGAGCAGTTCTTC. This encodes CASSLTAQINEQFF.